The 26 T cell receptor beta chains listed next were all sequenced from one sample in a study of T-cell reconstitution after alpha-beta-depleted transplantation in children. The TCRbeta library incorporated unique molecular identifiers. TCRdb re-called the PCR reads with MiXCR, one entry per CDR3 protein. The sample holds about 350,000 distinct CDR3 sequences, 15% to 20% seen once. The input for sequencing was PBMCs, mostly from graft donor cells, taken 360 days after TCRalphabeta/CD19-depleted stem cell transplant. The origin of the receptors is a male patient between 2 and 9 years old who had a stem cell transplant for acute lymphoblastic leukemia, so the T cells may come from the graft donor.

The chain has TRBV12-3 or TRBV12-4 and TRBJ2-4; D is possibly TRBD1 (6 bases). With 4 bases removed from V and 4 bases from J, the gap between germline ends came to 11 bases. This CDR3 spans 14 amino acids. CDR3 coding DNA: TGTGCCAGCAGTTGGTACAGGGAGAAAAACATTCAGTACTTC. It yields the protein CASSWYREKNIQYF.

The V gene is TRBV7-9, the J gene TRBJ2-5; the D gene is possibly TRBD2 (6 bases). Trimming took off 7 bases at V and 3 bases at J, with 12 bases between the two ends. CDR3 length: 13 amino acids. CDR1 is SEHNR and CDR2 is FQNEAQ in the germline V gene (reference sequence). CDR3: CASTGTGKETQYF. The CDR3 coding sequence is TGTGCCAGCACCGGGACTGGCAAAGAGACCCAGTACTTC.

This clonotype was seen many times. The chain carries TRBV28 and TRBJ2-7; possible D gene TRBD2, 6 bases. The CDR3 sequence is 16 residues long. Germline V CDR1 and CDR2: MDHEN, SYDVKM. The V end lost 4 bases, the J end lost 3 bases, and 19 bases lay between the germline ends. The CDR3: CASSSIRTTLDYEQYF. For the CDR3, the DNA is TGTGCCAGCAGTTCCATACGGACTACCCTGGACTACGAGCAGTACTTC.

The chain carries TRBV5-1 and TRBJ2-1; D is possibly TRBD1 (5 bases). This CDR3 spans 15 amino acids. The germline V gene encodes CDR1 SGHRS and CDR2 YFSETQ. Trimming removed 0 bases from V and 0 bases from J, with 7 bases in between. CDR3 sequence (DNA): TGCGCCAGCAGCTTGGAGGACATCTCCTACAATGAGCAGTTCTTC. Protein: CASSLEDISYNEQFF.

This rearrangement joins TRBV5-1 to TRBJ2-2; 11 positions agree with TRBD2. After removal of 0 bases from V and 4 bases from J, the junction contained 2 bases not matched to a gene. The CDR3 is 16 residues long. Germline V gene data show CDR1 as SGHRS and CDR2 as YFSETQ. In DNA, the CDR3 is TGCGCCAGCAGCTTGGGGACTAGCGGGTTCACCGGGGAGCTGTTTTTT. Translated: CASSLGTSGFTGELFF. The full variable domain, in which reference TRBV5-1 and TRBJ2-2 provide the parts outside the CDR3, is KAGVTQTPRYLIKTRGQQVTLSCSPISGHRSVSWYQQTPGQGLQFLFEYFSETQRNKGNFPGRFSGRQFSNSRSEMNVSTLELGDSALYLCASSLGTSGFTGELFFGEGSRLTVL.

This clonotype came up a few times. The genes are TRBV6-2 or TRBV6-3 and TRBJ2-1; 12 bases are a match to TRBD2. Germline V CDR1 and CDR2: MNHEY, SVGEGT. The CDR3 is 18 residues long. Unmatched junction bases numbered 5, after V lost 2 bases and J lost 0 bases. The DNA for the CDR3 is TGTGCCAGCAGTTACCTAGCGGGAGGGCCCGGCTCCTACAATGAGCAGTTCTTC. It is translated as CASSYLAGGPGSYNEQFF.

This clonotype was observed a handful of times. The chain's CDR3 is CASSLRQPGAGELFF. The CDR3 nucleotides are TGTGCCAGCAGCTTGCGTCAACCCGGAGCCGGGGAGCTGTTTTTT. The rearrangement links TRBV7-8 to TRBJ2-2; D gene ambiguous. Germline V gene data show CDR1 as SGHVS and CDR2 as FQNEAQ. The V end lost 3 bases, the J end lost 6 bases, and 14 bases lay between the germline ends. The length of the CDR3 is 15 residues.

The chain recombines TRBV4-3 with TRBJ1-1; 7 nucleotides agree with TRBD1. Germline V gives CDR1 LGHNA, CDR2 YSLEER. CDR3 length: 18 residues. Germline trimming cut 2 bases from V and 1 base from J; bases unmatched to any gene: 13. For the CDR3, the DNA is TGCGCCAGCAGCCAAAAGGCCCCCGACAGGGCCCCGAACACTGAAGCTTTCTTT. Amino acid sequence: CASSQKAPDRAPNTEAFF.

This clonotype was detected ten times or more. The V gene is TRBV5-1, the J gene TRBJ2-5; D may be TRBD2 (5 bases). Germline CDR1 reads SGHRS; CDR2 reads YFSETQ. The CDR3 runs 15 residues. V was clipped by 0 bases and J by 4 bases, with 13 bases between them. The CDR3 coding sequence is TGCGCCAGCAGCTTGGCCGGGATTTGGGGAGAGACCCAGTACTTC. It codes for CASSLAGIWGETQYF.

This clonotype occurred many times. The genes are TRBV4-3 and TRBJ2-7; no reliable D call. The CDR3 contains 13 residues. Germline-derived CDR1 and CDR2 are LGHNA and YSLEER. Trimming pared 4 bases from V and 3 bases from J, leaving 10 bases between. The CDR3 DNA reads TGCGCCAGCAGCCCCACACCCCACTACGAGCAGTACTTC. It yields the protein CASSPTPHYEQYF.

This clonotype was observed a handful of times. The chain carries TRBV5-6 and TRBJ1-5; possibly TRBD1 for D (6 bases). Deletions cut 0 bases from V and 7 bases from J, with 14 bases between. The CDR3 sequence is 15 residues long. CDR1 and CDR2 (germline): SGHDT, YYEEEE. The CDR3 nucleotides read TGTGCCAGCAGCTTGGACAGGGAATTCTGGCAGCCCCAGCATTTT. Translated: CASSLDREFWQPQHF.

The chain employs TRBV28 and TRBJ2-7; tentatively, D is TRBD2 (5 bases). This CDR3 has 18 amino acids. V was clipped by 2 bases and J by 3 bases, with 23 bases between them. Germline values: CDR1 MDHEN, CDR2 SYDVKM. The CDR3 loop is CASSLRVAGGVSIYEQYF. The CDR3 DNA sequence: TGTGCCAGCAGTTTAAGGGTCGCGGGCGGCGTTTCTATCTACGAGCAGTACTTC.

This clonotype was counted many times. V is TRBV29-1 and J is TRBJ1-2; no firm D call. Per the germline V gene, CDR1 is SQVTM and CDR2 is ANQGSEA. Trimming removed 1 base from V and 6 bases from J, with 9 bases in between. There are 12 residues in the CDR3. The CDR3 nucleotides read TGCAGCGTTGAAGCAGGCAGGCATGGCTACACCTTC. As protein: CSVEAGRHGYTF.

V is TRBV20-1 and J is TRBJ2-1; 8 nucleotides agree with TRBD2. Germline V gene lookup returns CDR1 DFQATT and CDR2 SNEGSKA (reference sequence). V lost 0 bases, J lost 2 bases, and 6 bases stayed unmatched. This CDR3 region has 16 residues. CDR3 loop: CSARDRGGRPYNEQFF. The CDR3 region has the DNA TGCAGTGCTAGAGATCGAGGCGGGAGGCCCTACAATGAGCAGTTCTTC.

This clonotype was detected a few times. The chain links TRBV5-1 to TRBJ1-3; no reliable D call. This CDR3 has 16 residues. Germline V gene data show CDR1 as SGHRS and CDR2 as YFSETQ. Trimming stripped 1 base from V and 0 bases from J, with 11 bases between. The DNA of the CDR3 is TGCGCCAGCAGCTTGCGTCCTTCATCCTCTGGAAACACCATATATTTT. It translates to CASSLRPSSSGNTIYF.

The V call is TRBV5-1, the J call TRBJ2-1, with a weak D call TRBD1 (7 bases). This CDR3 contains 16 residues. CDR1 and CDR2 (germline): SGHRS, YFSETQ. Trimming left V 4 bases short and J 8 bases short, with 22 bases between. This CDR3 is CASSPTALTGRHEQFF. CDR3 DNA: TGCGCCAGCAGCCCAACCGCTTTGACAGGGAGGCATGAGCAGTTCTTC. The entire variable domain, with the rest obtained from reference TRBV5-1 and TRBJ2-1, is as follows: KAGVTQTPRYLIKTRGQQVTLSCSPISGHRSVSWYQQTPGQGLQFLFEYFSETQRNKGNFPGRFSGRQFSNSRSEMNVSTLELGDSALYLCASSPTALTGRHEQFFGPGTRLTVL.

The chain is built from TRBV28 and TRBJ2-4; 8 bases align to TRBD1. With 5 bases clipped from V and 10 bases from J, the junction kept 10 bases outside the gene matches. The CDR3 length is 14 residues. Germline loops: CDR1 MDHEN, CDR2 SYDVKM. CDR3 DNA: TGTGCCAGCAGTCCACCGGGACAGGAGGGTATTCAGTACTTC. Protein sequence: CASSPPGQEGIQYF. Complete variable domain (other parts from reference TRBV28 and TRBJ2-4): DVKVTQSSRYLVKRTGEKVFLECVQDMDHENMFWYRQDPGLGLRLIYFSYDVKMKEKGDIPEGYSVSREKKERFSLILESASTNQTSMYLCASSPPGQEGIQYFGAGTRLSVL.

This clonotype has only a few counts. J is TRBJ2-1 and V is TRBV27; TRBD2 matches at 15 bases. Germline V CDR1 and CDR2: MNHEY, SMNVEV (reference sequence). Losses at the gene ends were 5 bases for V and 6 bases for J; bases not matched to a gene: 2. This CDR3 is 15 amino acids long. This chain's CDR3 is CASSTGLAGGNEQFF. CDR3 nucleotides: TGTGCCAGCAGTACGGGACTAGCGGGAGGCAATGAGCAGTTCTTC.

In this sample, this clonotype turned up a few times. This sequence joins TRBV15 and TRBJ2-3; the D gene is possibly TRBD1 (5 bases). V was pared by 5 bases and J by 6 bases, with 9 bases between. This CDR3 has 12 amino acids. Germline CDR1 is LNHNV and CDR2 is YYDKDF (reference sequence). The CDR3 region has the DNA TGTGCCACCAGCGGCAGGGCGGATACGCAGTATTTT. It codes for CATSGRADTQYF.

This clonotype was seen repeatedly, ten times or more. The rearrangement links TRBV12-3 or TRBV12-4 to TRBJ1-1, with 9 bases aligning to TRBD1. The length of the CDR3 is 16 residues. The V segment lost 5 bases and the J segment 0 bases; nucleotides outside the gene matches: 7. The CDR3 bases are TGTGCCAGCAGTCCGCTGACAGGGGGAGTGAACACTGAAGCTTTCTTT. Translated, it gives CASSPLTGGVNTEAFF.

This clonotype was seen only a few times. In DNA, the CDR3 is TGTGCCAGCAACCTCCAGGGGGCGATGGAAGCTTTCTTT. Encoded protein: CASNLQGAMEAFF. The V call is TRBV12-3 or TRBV12-4, the J call TRBJ1-1; 8 bases align to TRBD1. The CDR3 covers 13 residues. The trim removed 7 bases at V and 8 bases at J, leaving 9 bases unmatched.

This clonotype came up a few times. The chain recombines TRBV5-1 with TRBJ2-5; D perhaps matches TRBD2 (6 bases). This CDR3 is built from 14 residues. V was cut by 4 bases and J by 5 bases, with 15 bases left in between. Germline CDR1 SGHRS, CDR2 YFSETQ. The CDR3 loop reads CASSGGTLRETQYF. The DNA of the CDR3 is TGCGCCAGCAGCGGCGGGACGTTAAGGGAGACCCAGTACTTC.

J is TRBJ2-5 and V is TRBV15; 8 bases align to TRBD2. Germline trimming cut 0 bases from V and 6 bases from J; bases unmatched to any gene: 9. Germline V gives CDR1 LNHNV, CDR2 YYDKDF (reference sequence). The CDR3 sequence is 16 residues long. CDR3 sequence: CATSRDGLAGVQTQYF. The CDR3 region has the DNA TGTGCCACCAGCAGAGACGGACTAGCAGGTGTCCAGACCCAGTACTTC. Full variable domain (remainder filled in from reference TRBV15 and TRBJ2-5): DAMVIQNPRYQVTQFGKPVTLSCSQTLNHNVMYWYQQKSSQAPKLLFHYYDKDFNNEADTPDNFQSRRPNTSFCFLDIRSPGLGDTAMYLCATSRDGLAGVQTQYFGPGTRLLVL.

The V and J genes are TRBV15 and TRBJ1-3; no clear D gene. With 2 bases removed from V and 0 bases from J, the gap between germline ends came to 8 bases. This CDR3 is built from 15 residues. Per the germline V gene, CDR1 is LNHNV and CDR2 is YYDKDF (reference sequence). CDR3 protein: CATSRQASSGNTIYF. In DNA, the CDR3 is TGTGCCACCAGCAGACAGGCGAGCTCTGGAAACACCATATATTTT.

At least ten counts were recorded for this clonotype. The chain combines TRBV5-8 with TRBJ2-2; D gene ambiguous. Germline V gives CDR1 SGHTS, CDR2 YDEGEE. V dropped 0 bases and J dropped 8 bases, with 8 bases sitting between them. The CDR3 is made up of 13 amino acids. The CDR3 sequence is CASSLAPRGELFF. CDR3 sequence (DNA): TGTGCCAGCAGCTTGGCCCCTAGGGGGGAGCTGTTTTTT.

This clonotype was observed a few times. V usage is TRBV6-2 or TRBV6-3 and J usage is TRBJ2-1; D possibly corresponds to TRBD2 (5 bases). This CDR3 comprises 13 residues. Germline assignment: CDR1 MNHEY and CDR2 SVGEGT. Trimming cost V 0 bases and J 7 bases, with 7 bases left between them. The CDR3 coding sequence is TGTGCCAGCAGTTACTCGTGGACTAATGAGCAGTTCTTC. Its protein is CASSYSWTNEQFF.